The 15 T cell receptor beta chains listed next were all sequenced from one sample in a study of patients and donors after allogeneic stem cell transplantation. Each CDR3 protein is one row after TCRdb ran MiXCR on the RT-PCR reads. The table lists over 350,000 distinct CDR3 sequences, roughly 16% of them singletons, with about 7% in the top ten. The sequencing sample was made of blood, either unsorted or a sorted T cell fraction (not recorded which). These receptors were collected from a human donor who was either an allogeneic HSCT recipient or a stem cell or donor lymphocyte infusion donor (not recorded which). It is not recorded whose cells these are; they may come from a transplant donor.

The chain joins TRBV5-1 to TRBJ1-3; tentatively, D is TRBD1 (6 bases). The CDR3 runs 15 residues. Germline CDR1 is SGHRS and CDR2 is YFSETQ. Trimming stripped 3 bases from V and 7 bases from J, with 17 bases between. CDR3 in DNA: TGCGCCAGCAGCTCAGCCGGGACACCGGGCAACACCATATATTTT. Its translation: CASSSAGTPGNTIYF.

The V and J genes are TRBV10-3 and TRBJ1-2; 7 bases match TRBD1. This CDR3 has 17 amino acids. J was trimmed by 6 bases and V by 0 bases; bases with no gene match: 13. Germline CDR1 reads ENHRY; CDR2 reads SYGVKD. CDR3 amino acids: CAISESIQIGGGDGYTF. The CDR3 DNA reads as TGTGCCATCAGTGAGTCGATTCAGATTGGAGGGGGCGATGGCTACACCTTC.

This chain connects TRBV6-2 or TRBV6-3 to TRBJ2-7, with D tentatively TRBD2 (6 bases). V was shortened by 6 bases and J by 3 bases, with 18 bases between the two germline ends. The CDR3 has 15 residues. The V gene's germline CDR1 is MNHEY and CDR2 SVGEGT. CDR3 DNA sequence: TGTGCCAGCAGCCCCGGGGGAAAGTCCGGCTACGAGCAGTACTTC. Translation gives CASSPGGKSGYEQYF.

This chain uses TRBV6-2 or TRBV6-3 with TRBJ2-1; 14 nucleotides match TRBD2. Germline CDR1 is MNHEY and CDR2 is SVGEGT. CDR3 length equals 17 residues. With V trimmed by 6 bases and J by 4 bases, 8 bases remained unmatched. The CDR3 loop is CASRTGLAGGLYNEQFF. In DNA form, the CDR3 reads TGTGCCAGCAGGACCGGACTAGCGGGGGGACTATACAATGAGCAGTTCTTC.

This clonotype has just a few counts. The gene calls are TRBV20-1 and TRBJ2-7; 10 bases are shared with TRBD1. With V trimmed by 3 bases and J by 6 bases, 8 bases remained unmatched. This CDR3 contains 14 residues. Germline V gives CDR1 DFQATT, CDR2 SNEGSKA (reference sequence). The CDR3 loop is CSASRQGASREQYF. In DNA, the CDR3 is TGCAGTGCTAGCAGACAGGGGGCCTCTCGCGAGCAGTACTTC.

This sequence joins TRBV4-1 and TRBJ1-1; maybe TRBD1 (5 bases). In germline, CDR1 is MGHRA, CDR2 YSYEKL. The V end was cut by 1 base, the J end by 5 bases, with 8 bases between. The CDR3 length is 13 residues. This CDR3 is CASSQVGETEAFF. In nucleotides, the CDR3 is TGCGCCAGCAGCCAAGTGGGGGAGACTGAAGCTTTCTTT.

This clonotype was recorded at least ten times. The chain couples TRBV20-1 to TRBJ2-7; TRBD1 or TRBD2 may be the D gene (5 bases each). CDR1 DFQATT and CDR2 SNEGSKA come from the germline V gene (reference sequence). This CDR3 is 13 amino acids long. Trimming removed 7 bases at V and 2 bases at J, with 15 bases between. The CDR3 nucleotides are TGCAGTGTCCCGAGGGACGGGGCCTACGAGCAGTACTTC. Residues: CSVPRDGAYEQYF.

The chain carries TRBV14 and TRBJ2-4, with D uncertain. The CDR3 totals 13 residues. CDR1 is SGHDN and CDR2 is FVKESK in the germline V gene. Trimming stripped 0 bases from V and 14 bases from J, with 14 bases between. CDR3 DNA sequence: TGTGCCAGCAGCCAAGATTTTTGGACGGAAAAGTACTTC. Translating it yields CASSQDFWTEKYF.

The V gene is TRBV10-3, the J gene TRBJ2-7, with 16 bases fitting TRBD2. CDR3 size: 17 residues. J lost 1 base, V lost 11 bases, and 11 bases had no gene match. The germline gives CDR1 ENHRY, CDR2 SYGVKD. CDR3 DNA: TGTGCCTCCTTGCCCGGGACTAGCGGGAGGGGGTCCTACGAGCAGTACTTC. Translated: CASLPGTSGRGSYEQYF.

This clonotype was seen a few times. For the CDR3, the DNA is TGCAGTGCTAGAGGGGACAGGGGTACTATGAACACTGAAGCTTTCTTT. Translating gives CSARGDRGTMNTEAFF. J is TRBJ1-1 and V is TRBV20-1, with 10 bases fitting TRBD1. In germline, CDR1 is DFQATT, CDR2 SNEGSKA (reference sequence). The CDR3 loop spans 16 amino acids. V was clipped by 1 base and J by 0 bases; unmatched bases: 5.

The genes are TRBV12-3 or TRBV12-4 and TRBJ2-3; 9 positions agree with TRBD2. The CDR3 totals 19 residues. The junction had 18 bases not matched to a gene; V was cut back by 5 bases and J by 3 bases. This CDR3 is CASSHLVGPSGVSTDTQYF. As DNA, the CDR3 is TGTGCCAGCAGTCATCTTGTCGGTCCTAGCGGGGTTAGTACAGATACGCAGTATTTT.

This clonotype was detected only a few times. This sequence joins TRBV6-5 and TRBJ2-2; no clear D gene. This CDR3 is built from 11 residues. Germline V gives CDR1 MNHEY, CDR2 SVGAGI. V was pared by 3 bases and J by 8 bases, with 4 bases between. Here the CDR3 DNA reads TGTGCCAGCAGTTATAAGGGGGAGCTGTTTTTT. Translation: CASSYKGELFF.

This clonotype was detected only a few times. This chain joins TRBV12-3 or TRBV12-4 and TRBJ2-1; D ambiguous. The CDR3 is 10 residues long. With 5 bases removed from V and 10 bases from J, the gap between germline ends came to 6 bases. The DNA of the CDR3 is TGTGCCAGCAGTCGGCGGGAGCAGTTCTTC. This encodes CASSRREQFF.

This clonotype was counted between two and nine times. This rearrangement joins TRBV7-3 to TRBJ2-3; D is perhaps TRBD2 (6 bases). The germline gives CDR1 SGHTA, CDR2 FQGTGA. The CDR3 length is 14 residues. V lost 3 bases and J 6 bases, leaving 13 bases between the germline ends. CDR3 sequence (DNA): TGTGCCAGCAGCTTGTCGGGGGTCTGGGATACGCAGTATTTT. Translating it yields CASSLSGVWDTQYF. Combining the CDR3 with reference TRBV7-3 and TRBJ2-3 gives the whole variable domain GAGVSQTPSNKVTEKGKYVELRCDPISGHTALYWYRQSLGQGPEFLIYFQGTGAADDSGLPNDRFFAVRPEGSVSTLKIQRTERGDSAVYLCASSLSGVWDTQYFGPGTRLTVL.

In its sample, this clonotype was seen many times. The CDR3 spells CASSQPKGGSRAFF. The CDR3 coding sequence is TGTGCCAGCAGCCAACCGAAGGGGGGGAGTCGAGCTTTCTTT. This chain joins TRBV3-1 and TRBJ1-1; possibly TRBD1 for D (6 bases). The CDR3 is 14 amino acids. In germline, CDR1 is LGHDT, CDR2 YNNKEL (reference sequence). The germline V and J ends were trimmed by 2 bases and 10 bases, with 17 bases remaining between them. The entire variable domain, with the rest obtained from reference TRBV3-1 and TRBJ1-1, is as follows: DTAVSQTPKYLVTQMGNDKSIKCEQNLGHDTMYWYKQDSKKFLKIMFSYNNKELIINETVPNRFSPKSPDKAHLNLHINSLELGDSAVYFCASSQPKGGSRAFFGQGTRLTVV.